This TCR beta chain was identified during a study of shared T cell receptors in the human thymus. This clone appeared a few times. The repertoire was sequenced with immunoSEQ multiplex PCR; TCRdb's copy has only in-frame clones and lacks some. The sample carries hundreds of thousands of clones, more than 75% recorded once. A further study also used this sample, focusing on human thymus T cells.

The TCR originated in a boy in the first two years of life with a congenital heart defect. The sequenced sample consisted of thymocytes.

The CDR3 loop is CASGLIDRGPNEKLFF. CDR3 nucleotide sequence: TGTGCTAGTGGTTTGATAGACAGGGGTCCTAATGAAAAACTGTTTTTT. This chain joins TRBV12-5 and TRBJ1-4; 8 bases are a match to TRBD1. This CDR3 is built from 16 residues. Germline V gene lookup returns CDR1 LGHNT and CDR2 FRNRAP. Trimming took 2 bases from V and 3 from J; bases not matched to a gene: 5.